This T cell receptor (beta chain) was retrieved from a study of blood T cell repertoires in COVID-19. Study information: The origin of the acute and convalescent COVID-19 samples was the United States, Italy and Spain. T cells, B-cell-depleted T cells, or PBMCs provided the cDNA or gDNA that served as material.

Original processing methods: Reference gene primer amplification yielded estimated nucleated cell counts. Profiling relied on immunoSEQ multiplex PCR, and the TCRdb table lists in-frame clones only, not all of them. Clone size and V and J calls were adopted from that table, with D and trimming inferred from the DNA. This sample carries 310,000 or so clones, around 82% of them seen once, and the ten largest clones take about 1.2%. This clone was found once. CDR3 length: 15 residues. Germline values: CDR1 MNHNS, CDR2 SASEGT. The germline V and J ends were trimmed by 1 base and 6 bases, with 13 bases remaining between them.

The chain employs TRBV6-1 and TRBJ1-5; TRBD1 might be the D (6 bases). The source material was peripheral blood. This sequence originates from a woman between 50 and 59 years old with acute or convalescent COVID-19. The DNA for the CDR3 is TGTGCCAGCAGTGAAGGAAACAGGGATAGTCAGCCCCAGCATTTT. Residues: CASSEGNRDSQPQHF.